A single sample gave rise to the 13 T cell receptor beta chains below, sequenced in a study of T cells in tuberculosis. TCRdb's table, derived via immunoSEQ multiplex PCR, lists solely in-frame clones and lacks some. The sample lists some 90,000 clones, roughly 93% occurring once. After thawing and overnight rest, PBMC were stained with GMM-loaded CD1B tetramer, viability dye and anti-CD3 for sorting. The lipid loaded on the CD1B tetramers was C32 glucose monomycolate from Rhodococcus equi. The sample taken for sequencing was CD1b-GMM tetramer-negative cells sorted from PBMCs. The receptor set was obtained from an adult woman with latent tuberculosis.

The chain is built from TRBV7-2 and TRBJ2-2; the match to TRBD2 covers 7 bases. This CDR3 comprises 15 residues. CDR1 is SGHTA and CDR2 is FQGNSA in the germline V gene. The V and J ends lost 3 bases and 3 bases, in that order; junction bases with no gene match: 4. The CDR3 sequence: CASSFKRGDTGELFF. The CDR3 bases are TGTGCCAGCAGCTTCAAACGGGGGGACACCGGGGAGCTGTTTTTT.

V gene TRBV29-1 combines with J gene TRBJ1-1; D is possibly TRBD1 (6 bases). CDR1 is SQVTM and CDR2 is ANQGSEA in the germline V gene. The CDR3 has 16 residues. The V end was cut by 4 bases, the J end by 5 bases, with 23 bases between. The CDR3 is CSVAFGGGGRVTEAFF. The CDR3 nucleotides read TGCAGCGTTGCTTTCGGTGGGGGCGGGAGGGTGACTGAAGCTTTCTTT. Looking up the rest from reference TRBV29-1 and TRBJ1-1 gives the full variable domain: SAVISQKPSRDICQRGTSLTIQCQVDSQVTMMFWYRQQPGQSLTLIATANQGSEATYESGFVIDKFPISRPNLTFSTLTVSNMSPEDSSIYLCSVAFGGGGRVTEAFFGQGTRLTVV.

The chain uses TRBV29-1 and TRBJ2-3, with TRBD2 matching 12 bases. The CDR3 has 16 amino acids. Trimming at V came to 5 bases and at J to 3 bases, leaving 9 bases not matched to a gene. CDR1 and CDR2 from the germline V gene are SQVTM and ANQGSEA. CDR3 sequence reads: CSVPRIGTSGTDTQYF. Written as DNA, the CDR3 is TGCAGCGTTCCCCGGATCGGGACTAGCGGGACAGATACGCAGTATTTT.

The CDR3: CASSPRTANTEAFF. CDR3 coding DNA: TGTGCCAGCAGTCCAAGGACAGCGAACACTGAAGCTTTCTTT. The genes are TRBV27 and TRBJ1-1, with TRBD1 as a possible D gene (6 bases). The V gene lost 5 bases and the J gene lost 1 base, with 11 bases spanning the gap. Germline V CDR1 and CDR2: MNHEY, SMNVEV (reference sequence). This CDR3 contains 14 residues.

The rearrangement uses TRBV7-2 and TRBJ2-5; D is uncertain. V lost 5 bases and J 5 bases, leaving 12 bases between the germline ends. The germline V gene has CDR1 SGHTA and CDR2 FQGNSA. The CDR3 sequence is 13 residues long. The CDR3 DNA sequence: TGTGCCAGCAGCGCTCTAGTAACCGAGACCCAGTACTTC. Protein product: CASSALVTETQYF.

The gene calls are TRBV7-9 and TRBJ1-4; 9 bases line up with TRBD1. The length of the CDR3 is 16 residues. With 4 bases clipped from V and 8 bases from J, the junction kept 11 bases outside the gene matches. Germline V gives CDR1 SEHNR, CDR2 FQNEAQ (reference sequence). The CDR3 is CASSSNRGRTEEKLFF. As DNA, the CDR3 is TGTGCCAGCAGCTCAAACAGGGGGCGAACTGAGGAAAAACTGTTTTTT.

The chain joins TRBV11-2 to TRBJ2-7, with D hard to call. The V end lost 5 bases, the J end lost 6 bases, and 5 bases lay between the germline ends. CDR3 length: 10 residues. Germline V gene data show CDR1 as SGHAT and CDR2 as FQNNGV. The CDR3 loop reads CASSPVEQYF. CDR3 DNA sequence: TGTGCCAGCAGCCCAGTCGAGCAGTACTTC.

J is TRBJ2-3 and V is TRBV4-1; TRBD2 matches at 7 bases. CDR1 is MGHRA, CDR2 YSYEKL, per germline. The CDR3 extends over 16 amino acids. Germline trimming cut 4 bases from V and 0 bases from J; bases unmatched to any gene: 7. DNA for the CDR3: TGCGCCAGCAGCCCCCAACTAGCGTCTAGCACAGATACGCAGTATTTT. The encoded protein is CASSPQLASSTDTQYF.

This clone was seen a single time. This chain joins TRBV28 and TRBJ2-2, with D perhaps matching TRBD2 (6 bases). Trimming pared 6 bases from V and 5 bases from J, leaving 10 bases between. This CDR3 is built from 13 residues. Per the germline V gene, CDR1 is MDHEN and CDR2 is SYDVKM. In DNA form, the CDR3 reads TGTGCCAGCAGCCGTGGGGGGACCGGGGAGCTGTTTTTT. This sequence encodes CASSRGGTGELFF.

This chain connects TRBV15 to TRBJ2-2; the D gene is possibly TRBD1 (5 bases). Deletions cut 9 bases from V and 2 bases from J, with 7 bases between. This CDR3 is built from 12 residues. In germline, CDR1 is LNHNV, CDR2 YYDKDF (reference sequence). The CDR3: CATGANTGELFF. CDR3 in DNA: TGTGCCACTGGGGCTAACACCGGGGAGCTGTTTTTT.

As DNA, the CDR3 is TGCGCCAGCAGCTACGGACTAGCGGGGAGCACAGATACGCAGTATTTT. The encoded protein is CASSYGLAGSTDTQYF. J is TRBJ2-3 and V is TRBV5-1; 12 bases align to TRBD2. The J segment lost 0 bases and the V segment lost 3 bases, leaving 2 bases of the junction unmatched. This CDR3 comprises 16 residues. Germline V gene lookup returns CDR1 SGHRS and CDR2 YFSETQ. The variable domain in full, completed from reference TRBV5-1 and TRBJ2-3, reads KAGVTQTPRYLIKTRGQQVTLSCSPISGHRSVSWYQQTPGQGLQFLFEYFSETQRNKGNFPGRFSGRQFSNSRSEMNVSTLELGDSALYLCASSYGLAGSTDTQYFGPGTRLTVL.

The V call is TRBV6-1, the J call TRBJ2-1; possible D gene TRBD2, 7 bases. The CDR3 is made up of 16 amino acids. Germline CDR1 reads MNHNS; CDR2 reads SASEGT. With 2 bases removed from V and 9 bases from J, the gap between germline ends came to 20 bases. CDR3: CASSELGGRGKGEQFF. The CDR3 nucleotides are TGTGCCAGCAGTGAATTAGGGGGGAGGGGGAAGGGTGAGCAGTTCTTC.

J is TRBJ1-3 and V is TRBV5-1, with D perhaps TRBD1 (6 bases). This CDR3 has 14 residues. Germline V gives CDR1 SGHRS, CDR2 YFSETQ. V was clipped by 4 bases and J by 1 base, with 9 bases between them. For the CDR3, the DNA is TGCGCCAGCAGCCAACAGGGATCTGGAAACACCATATATTTT. This codes for CASSQQGSGNTIYF.